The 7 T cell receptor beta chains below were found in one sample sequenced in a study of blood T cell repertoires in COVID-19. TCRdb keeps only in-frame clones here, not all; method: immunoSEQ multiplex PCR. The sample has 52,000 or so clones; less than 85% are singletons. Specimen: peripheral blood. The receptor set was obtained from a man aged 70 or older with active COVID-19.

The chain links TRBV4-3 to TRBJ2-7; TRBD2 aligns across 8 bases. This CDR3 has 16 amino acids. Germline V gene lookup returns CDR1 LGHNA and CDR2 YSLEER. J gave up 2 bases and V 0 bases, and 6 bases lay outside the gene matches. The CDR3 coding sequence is TGCGCCAGCAGCCAAGAGCTAACTAGCGGAGCCTACGAGCAGTACTTC. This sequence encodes CASSQELTSGAYEQYF.

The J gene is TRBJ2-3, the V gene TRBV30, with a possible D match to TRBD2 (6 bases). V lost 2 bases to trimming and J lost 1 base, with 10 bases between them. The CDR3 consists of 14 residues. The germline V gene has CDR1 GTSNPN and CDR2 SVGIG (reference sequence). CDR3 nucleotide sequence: TGTGCCTGGAGTCCAAGGGAGGGCACAGATACGCAGTATTTT. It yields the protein CAWSPREGTDTQYF.

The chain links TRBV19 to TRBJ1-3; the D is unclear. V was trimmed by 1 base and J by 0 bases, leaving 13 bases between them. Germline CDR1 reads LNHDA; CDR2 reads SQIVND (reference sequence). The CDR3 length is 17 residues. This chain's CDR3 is CASSIAVRTASGNTIYF. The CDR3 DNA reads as TGTGCCAGTAGTATAGCAGTCAGAACCGCCTCTGGAAACACCATATATTTT.

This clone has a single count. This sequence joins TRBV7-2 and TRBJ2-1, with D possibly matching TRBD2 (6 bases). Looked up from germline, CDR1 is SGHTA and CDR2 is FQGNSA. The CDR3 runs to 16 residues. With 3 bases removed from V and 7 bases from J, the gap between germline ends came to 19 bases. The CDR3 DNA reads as TGTGCCAGCAGCTTTTCCGGGACTGCGGGCGATAATGAGCAGTTCTTC. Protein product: CASSFSGTAGDNEQFF.

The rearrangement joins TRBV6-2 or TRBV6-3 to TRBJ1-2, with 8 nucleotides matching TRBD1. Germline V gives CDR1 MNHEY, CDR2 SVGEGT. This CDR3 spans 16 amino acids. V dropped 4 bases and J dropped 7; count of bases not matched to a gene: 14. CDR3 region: CASSSPGRTGKSGYTF. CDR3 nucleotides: TGTGCCAGCAGTTCACCTGGTCGGACAGGGAAAAGTGGCTACACCTTC.

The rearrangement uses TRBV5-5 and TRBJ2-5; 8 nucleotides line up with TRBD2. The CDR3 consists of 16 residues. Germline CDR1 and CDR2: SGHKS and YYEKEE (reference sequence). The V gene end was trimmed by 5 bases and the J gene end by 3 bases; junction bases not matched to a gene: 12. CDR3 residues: CASSPPGSGIKETQYF. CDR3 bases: TGTGCCAGCAGTCCCCCGGGTAGCGGGATAAAAGAGACCCAGTACTTC.

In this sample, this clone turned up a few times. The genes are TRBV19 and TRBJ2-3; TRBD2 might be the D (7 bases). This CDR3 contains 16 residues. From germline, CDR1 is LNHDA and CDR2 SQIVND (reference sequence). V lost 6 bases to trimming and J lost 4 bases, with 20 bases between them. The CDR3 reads CASSPRGAGSSDTQYF. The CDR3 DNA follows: TGTGCCAGTAGCCCCAGGGGAGCGGGATCTTCAGATACGCAGTATTTT.